The clone carrying this TCR beta chain was counted at least ten times. The target antigen is unknown. These data come from a study of regulatory T cells in long-lasting Graves disease. Study conclusions and caveats: Persistent disease exhibited a predilection for TRBV28, TRBJ1-2 and TRBJ2-5.

Assembly of TCR beta libraries relied on iRepertoire HTBI primers together with Arm-PCR of CDR3 regions. TCRdb recomputed calls from the multiplex PCR reads with MiXCR, one row per CDR3 protein. Of 400,000 to 500,000 distinct CDR3 sequences in the sample, roughly 17% are singletons; the top ten hold 20% to 25%. Time point noted: newly diagnosed GD, antithyroid drugs for less than 3 months. Generation of the TCR library employed RNA extracted from PBMCs. Graves' disease diagnosis relied on American Thyroid Association guidelines. Germline loops: CDR1 MNHEY, CDR2 SVGAGI. The CDR3 has 15 residues. V was pared by 3 bases and J by 7 bases, with 15 bases between. The same data also contributed to another study, on T cells in Graves' hyperthyroidism and ophthalmopathy. That report notes: Researchers report that a 13 V-J model separated ophthalmopathy from stable hyperthyroidism.

The rearrangement joins TRBV6-5 to TRBJ2-2; possible D gene TRBD1, 6 bases. This material consisted of peripheral blood mononuclear cells (PBMCs), taken at new diagnosis, from a patient treated with antithyroid drugs. The sequence derives from a woman between 18 and 30 years old with Graves disease. The DNA for the CDR3 is TGTGCCAGCAGTTATACGAGGACAGCGGTCGGGGAGCTGTTTTTT. This encodes CASSYTRTAVGELFF.